A selection of T cell receptor beta chains follows, all from one sample in a study of sequential checkpoint blockade in melanoma. Profiling relied on immunoSEQ multiplex PCR, and the TCRdb table lists in-frame clones only, not all of them. The table has more than 9,500 clones, roughly four fifths seen once. The sample here was CD8+ T cells sorted from blood (inferred from file names), taken from a patient given nivolumab and ipilimumab in sequence. Receptors originate from a human donor with melanoma. The CDR3 runs from the conserved cysteine through the conserved F or W. A D gene is named only where the DNA matches it firmly. Clone size appears in some rows only: once, few, many, or a class for an expanded clone.

TRBJ2-3 TRBV7-9 TRBD2 few CASSPAGISTDTQYF TGTGCCAGCAGCCCAGCGGGGATTTCCACAGATACGCAGTATTTT
TRBJ2-3 TRBV28 TRBD2 . CASSLAGVSTDTQYF TGTGCCAGCAGTCTAGCGGGAGTTTCAACAGATACGCAGTATTTT
TRBJ2-7 TRBV4-2 TRBD2 . CASSQASSAGVPEQYF TGTGCCAGCAGCCAAGCCTCTTCGGCGGGAGTGCCCGAGCAGTACTTC
TRBJ1-1 TRBV27 TRBD1 . CASSHGDSTEAFF TGTGCCAGCAGTCATGGGGACAGCACTGAAGCTTTCTTT
TRBJ2-5 TRBV7-6 TRBD2 . CASAGGEETQYF TGTGCCAGCGCGGGGGGGGAAGAGACCCAGTACTTC
TRBJ2-1 TRBV10-1 TRBD1 few CASSEGTGFYNEQFF TGCGCCAGCAGTGAGGGGACAGGGTTCTACAATGAGCAGTTCTTC
TRBJ2-7 TRBV6-1 TRBD2 . CASSSRVAGYEQYF TGTGCCAGCAGTTCTCGGGTAGCGGGATACGAGCAGTACTTC
TRBJ1-5 TRBV19 . few CASSIDLPNQPQHF TGTGCCAGTAGTATAGATCTCCCCAATCAGCCCCAGCATTTT
TRBJ1-6 TRBV7-9 TRBD1 . CASSPPGQSHSPLHF TGTGCCAGCAGTCCACCGGGACAGAGCCATTCACCCCTCCACTTT
TRBJ2-1 TRBV7-3 . . CASSLGGAGEQFF TGTGCCAGCAGCTTAGGGGGCGCCGGTGAGCAGTTCTTC
TRBJ2-3 TRBV6-4 TRBD2 few CASSALAGAGDTQYF TGTGCCAGCAGTGCACTAGCGGGGGCTGGAGATACGCAGTATTTT
TRBJ1-4 TRBV6-6 TRBD1 . CASRDRGNEKLFF TGTGCCAGCCGGGACAGGGGTAATGAAAAACTGTTTTTT
TRBJ2-1 TRBV27 TRBD2 . CASSLLAGGPRDEQFF TGTGCCAGCAGTTTATTAGCGGGAGGGCCTCGAGATGAGCAGTTCTTC
TRBJ1-2 TRBV6-5 . once CASSYSETGEYGYTF TGTGCCAGCAGTTACTCGGAAACCGGAGAGTATGGCTACACCTTC
TRBJ1-5 TRBV2 . . CASSEWGDQPQHF TGTGCCAGCAGTGAATGGGGAGATCAGCCCCAGCATTTT
TRBJ2-2 TRBV6-1 TRBD2 . CASSEGTRDTGELFF TGTGCCAGCAGTGAAGGGACTAGGGACACCGGGGAGCTGTTTTTT
TRBJ2-1 TRBV7-9 . . CASSPSGSSYNEQFF TGTGCCAGCAGCCCGAGCGGCAGCTCCTACAATGAGCAGTTCTTC
TRBJ1-4 TRBV9 TRBD1 . CASSVATDRIAEKLFF TGTGCCAGCAGCGTAGCAACGGACAGGATTGCGGAAAAACTGTTTTTT
TRBJ2-2 TRBV5-6 . . CASSFSRNTGELFF TGTGCCAGCAGCTTTTCCAGGAACACCGGGGAGCTGTTTTTT
TRBJ2-3 TRBV5-1 TRBD2 . CASSLRGLAGEWADTQYF TGCGCCAGCAGCCTGCGCGGACTAGCGGGAGAATGGGCAGATACGCAGTATTTT
TRBJ1-5 TRBV6-1 . . CASNLQGGGNQPQHF TGTGCCAGCAACCTTCAGGGTGGAGGCAATCAGCCCCAGCATTTT
TRBJ2-1 TRBV6-1 . few CASSEEGGDYNEQFF TGTGCCAGCAGTGAAGAAGGGGGGGACTACAATGAGCAGTTCTTC
TRBJ2-1 TRBV9 TRBD1 . CASSVKGTGLYNEQFF TGTGCCAGCAGCGTTAAGGGGACAGGCCTTTACAATGAGCAGTTCTTC
TRBJ2-7 TRBV27 TRBD1 . CASSLGQGAREQYF TGTGCCAGCAGCCTGGGACAGGGGGCGCGCGAGCAGTACTTC
TRBJ2-1 TRBV11-2 TRBD2 once CASSEAGGREQFF TGTGCCAGCAGTGAAGCGGGAGGACGTGAGCAGTTCTTC
TRBJ2-5 TRBV2 . . CASTPSPQETQYF TGTGCCAGTACACCCAGTCCCCAAGAGACCCAGTACTTC
TRBJ2-1 TRBV5-1 TRBD2 . CASSLTSGRGQFF TGCGCCAGCAGCTTGACTAGCGGGAGAGGGCAGTTCTTC
TRBJ2-4 TRBV7-9 TRBD1 once CASSLPGQKNIQYF TGTGCCAGCAGCTTACCGGGACAGAAAAACATTCAGTACTTC
TRBJ2-5 TRBV28 TRBD2 . CASRPIPGGVETQYF TGTGCCAGCCGCCCCATTCCGGGAGGGGTGGAGACCCAGTACTTC
TRBJ2-7 TRBV7-6 . . CASSNPGGDSSYEQYF TGTGCCAGCAGCAATCCAGGAGGGGATAGCTCCTACGAGCAGTACTTC
TRBJ1-4 TRBV7-9 TRBD1 . CASSPGTGDEKLFF TGTGCCAGCAGCCCCGGGACAGGGGATGAAAAACTGTTTTTT
TRBJ2-7 TRBV27 . . CASSSYYEQYF TGTGCCAGCAGTTCTTATTACGAGCAGTACTTC
TRBJ2-2 TRBV6-1 . . CASRPPPDTGELFF TGTGCCAGCAGACCGCCCCCGGACACCGGGGAGCTGTTTTTT
TRBJ2-3 TRBV28 TRBD2 . CASLAGVRDTQYF TGTGCCAGCCTAGCGGGAGTCCGAGATACGCAGTATTTT
TRBJ1-1 TRBV11-2 . . CASSTRQEPSNTEAFF TGTGCCAGCAGCACCAGACAGGAGCCCTCGAACACTGAAGCTTTCTTT
TRBJ2-4 TRBV7-9 . . CASSIDRPRSKNIQYF TGTGCCAGCAGCATCGACAGGCCTCGGAGCAAAAACATTCAGTACTTC
TRBJ1-5 TRBV19 . few CASSNSGDKMDQPQHF TGTGCCAGTAGTAATAGCGGGGACAAGATGGATCAGCCCCAGCATTTT
TRBJ2-7 TRBV7-9 . . CASSPPGISSYEQYF TGTGCCAGCAGCCCCCCAGGGATATCCTCCTACGAGCAGTACTTC
TRBJ2-7 TRBV4-2 TRBD2 . CASSQERSGSALGEQYF TGTGCCAGCAGCCAAGAAAGAAGCGGGAGCGCACTGGGCGAGCAGTACTTC
TRBJ2-7 TRBV28 . . CASSLAEGYEQYF TGTGCCAGCAGTTTGGCAGAGGGCTACGAGCAGTACTTC
TRBJ2-3 TRBV19 TRBD2 . CASSPRSGGEVRDTQYF TGTGCCAGTAGTCCACGTAGCGGGGGGGAAGTTAGAGATACGCAGTATTTT
TRBJ1-6 TRBV7-6 . once CASSQDPIGGAPSPLHF TGTGCCAGCAGCCAGGACCCCATCGGGGGGGCGCCTTCACCCCTCCACTTT
TRBJ1-2 TRBV5-4 . few CASSLKGDYGYTF TGTGCCAGCAGCTTGAAGGGAGACTATGGCTACACCTTC
TRBJ2-7 TRBV6-1 . . CASSEGTGFSYEQYF TGTGCCAGCAGTGAAGGAACAGGATTCTCCTACGAGCAGTACTTC
TRBJ2-1 TRBV7-8 . few CASSLSGVGSYNEQFF TGTGCCAGCAGCCTCTCAGGGGTAGGCTCCTACAATGAGCAGTTCTTC
TRBJ2-3 TRBV2 TRBD2 once CASPEDGGGADTQYF TGTGCCAGCCCTGAAGACGGGGGGGGCGCAGATACGCAGTATTTT
TRBJ2-2 TRBV7-9 . . CASSSRSPANTGELFF TGTGCCAGCAGCTCCCGTTCCCCGGCGAACACCGGGGAGCTGTTTTTT
TRBJ2-1 TRBV5-1 . . CASSSHRGYNEQFF TGCGCCAGCAGCTCTCATCGGGGGTACAATGAGCAGTTCTTC
TRBJ2-5 TRBV6-5 TRBD2 . CASSYGTSGRRETQYF TGTGCCAGCAGTTACGGGACTAGCGGGAGGAGAGAGACCCAGTACTTC
TRBJ2-1 TRBV27 . once CASSFRAHNEQFF TGTGCCAGCAGTTTCAGGGCTCACAATGAGCAGTTCTTC
TRBJ1-1 TRBV25-1 TRBD1 . CASSEEAGGNTEAFF TGTGCCAGCAGTGAAGAGGCAGGGGGAAACACTGAAGCTTTCTTT
TRBJ2-3 TRBV6-5 TRBD2 few CASSGLAGGPDTQYF TGTGCCAGCAGTGGACTAGCGGGGGGGCCAGATACGCAGTATTTT
TRBJ1-2 TRBV4-1 TRBD1 . CASSQDPGQDYGYTF TGCGCCAGCAGCCAAGATCCGGGACAGGACTATGGCTACACCTTC
TRBJ1-2 TRBV5-8 . . CASSFLRGYTF TGTGCCAGCAGCTTCCTGCGGGGCTACACCTTC
TRBJ2-7 TRBV2 TRBD2 once CAISGTSLDEQYF TGTGCCATATCCGGGACTAGTCTAGACGAGCAGTACTTC
TRBJ1-2 TRBV5-4 TRBD1 . CASSVGTGYNYGYTF TGTGCCAGCAGCGTGGGGACAGGGTACAACTATGGCTACACCTTC
TRBJ2-3 TRBV27 . . CASSFGGSGDTQYF TGTGCCAGCAGTTTCGGAGGGAGTGGAGATACGCAGTATTTT